This T cell receptor beta chain was obtained from a study of OX40 agonist ivuxolimab in advanced cancers. Trimming left V 0 bases short and J 0 bases short, with 9 bases between. The germline V gene has CDR1 SNHLY and CDR2 FYNNEI. The CDR3 has 16 residues. Only in-frame clones appear in the TCRdb table, and some are missing; sequencing was by immunoSEQ multiplex PCR. The table records just over 30,000 clones, about 86% of them present only once. Points on this clone: Its antigen remains unidentified.

Study-wide points: At 0.1-3.0 mg/kg, partial responders had clonal expansion among the lowest observed. CD4+ and CD8+ blood T cells expanded clonally by week 6 at 0.1 to 3.0 mg/kg. Researchers report that CD8+ T cells had, on average, more expanded clones than CD4+.

The V call is TRBV2, the J call TRBJ2-1; maybe TRBD1 (6 bases). The sequencing here drew on CD4+ or CD8+ T cells sorted from blood, taken in a trial of the OX40 agonist ivuxolimab. The TCR sequence derives from an adult with an advanced solid tumor such as melanoma, head and neck, liver or kidney cancer. As DNA, the CDR3 is TGTGCCAGCAGTGAAGCGCCGGACAGCTCCTACAATGAGCAGTTCTTC. Protein sequence: CASSEAPDSSYNEQFF.